This TCR beta chain was recovered during a study of blood T cell repertoires in COVID-19. Looking at the study overall: Samples of COVID-19 (acute and convalescent) were obtained from the United States, Italy and Spain. Sample material is recorded as cDNA or gDNA derived from T cells, B-cell-depleted T cells, or PBMCs.

Study processing details: For nucleated cells, counts were estimated from reference gene primer amplification. Repertoires were generated with immunoSEQ multiplex PCR, while TCRdb's copy carries only in-frame clones and drops some. V, J and clone size reflect that table, while D and trimming were determined from the DNA. There are roughly 49,000 clones in the sample; roughly 89% occur only once, and 1.6% lies in the top ten. The CDR3 totals 11 residues. Trimming shortened V by 3 bases and J by 6 bases, and 2 bases separated the two germline ends. Germline V gene data show CDR1 as SGHAT and CDR2 as FQNNGV.

The sample was peripheral blood. This chain joins TRBV11-2 and TRBJ2-2; D is unclear. The sequence derives from a man aged 50 to 60 with acute or convalescent COVID-19. In nucleotides, the CDR3 is TGTGCCAGCAGCTTCGCCGGGGAGCTGTTTTTT. Encoded protein: CASSFAGELFF.